This T cell receptor (beta chain) was found in a study of radiation and T cells in renal cell carcinoma. General study findings and limits: Top tumor clonotypes rose in blood 2 weeks post-radiation, then contracted. Baseline intratumoral clonotype presence is unknown without pretreatment biopsies.

Only in-frame clones appear in the TCRdb table, and some are missing; sequencing was by immunoSEQ multiplex PCR. Of 40,000 to 50,000 clones listed, about 82% are singletons. Described time point: blood 4 weeks post-SBRT, at nephrectomy. Treatment of the sample: 15 Gy SBRT to primary tumor, nephrectomy 4 weeks later. Blood was sampled at baseline, 2 weeks and 4 weeks after SBRT. CDR3 size: 14 residues. Germline trimming cut 6 bases from V and 2 bases from J; bases unmatched to any gene: 5. Germline V gene sequence: CDR1 MNHNS, CDR2 SASEGT. Notes on this clone: The antigen remains unidentified.

The V and J genes are TRBV6-1 and TRBJ2-3, with TRBD1 identical over 7 bases. The sequence was obtained from an older woman with renal cell carcinoma. The sequences come from blood, collected from a patient whose treatment included radiotherapy and nephrectomy. Here the CDR3 reads CASRHRGLTDTQYF. The CDR3 DNA follows: TGTGCCAGCAGACACAGGGGCCTCACAGATACGCAGTATTTT.